The following is a TCR beta chain sequence with its context. This table comes from immunoSEQ multiplex PCR, and its TCRdb copy is limited to in-frame clones, with some not included. The sample lists nearly 600,000 clones, 95% to 96% occurring once. CDR1 is SNHLY, CDR2 FYNNEI, per germline. The CDR3 covers 14 residues. V gave up 8 bases and J gave up 4 bases, with 17 bases separating them. This entry comes from a study of shared clonotypes between healthy human individuals. CD45RO-negative CD8 cells positively selected for CCR7 made up the naive population, which excluded terminally differentiated effector memory CD45RA+ cells.

The sequenced sample was naive CD8+ T cells sorted from blood. This sequence was found in a woman in her twenties or thirties in good health. The chain combines TRBV2 with TRBJ1-2; D is unresolved. The CDR3 sequence is CASAGDFSVYGYTF. The CDR3 coding sequence is TGTGCCAGCGCCGGAGATTTCTCCGTCTATGGCTACACCTTC.